The clone carrying this T cell receptor (beta chain) was seen repeatedly, ten times or more. Certain patients were not enrolled. These were patients with other autoimmune diseases, uncontrolled infections, pregnancy or lactation. The starting material, approximately 10 ml of fresh peripheral blood, provided the PBMCs. The sample originates from a study of Graves' ophthalmopathy and Graves' hyperthyroidism. The CDR3 sequence is 13 residues long. V gave up 4 bases and J gave up 1 base, with 7 bases separating them. The germline V gene has CDR1 MNHNS and CDR2 SASEGT. Amplified TCR beta CDR3 regions were obtained using RNA transcripts as template. First-round RT-PCR relied on HTBI primers, and a second-round multiplex PCR came next. TCRdb re-called the multiplex PCR reads with MiXCR, one entry per CDR3 protein. The sample holds about 500,000 distinct CDR3 sequences, approximately 15% seen once.

The J gene is TRBJ1-1, the V gene TRBV6-1; no reliable D call. The clonotype comes from a woman between 25 and 40 years old with Graves' ophthalmopathy. The sequenced material came from blood. CDR3 nucleotides: TGTGCCAGCAGTGTGAAAGCGAACACTGAAGCTTTCTTT. Amino acid sequence: CASSVKANTEAFF.